A single TCR beta chain is shown here with its context. Its antigen is not yet known. No much larger clone is present one base from it, and per-base qualities are unavailable. This entry comes from a study of follicular helper T cells after annual influenza vaccination (dated by TCRdb to 2015 to 2018). A note on the overall study: Blood was collected on days 0, 7 and 28 after each seasonal influenza vaccination. To study recall of cTfh clones, some subjects were followed across successive annual vaccinations spanning the 2013-2014, 2014-2015 and 2015-2016 seasons. One week after vaccination, a second recruited cohort of about eleven subjects (Table S1) displayed a similar ICOS+CD38+ cTfh response. Multi-year samples were obtained from roughly 6 subjects, with two vaccination seasons covered for four subjects and three seasons covered for two subjects. The 2015 samples were processed right after collection, while the 2013-2014 samples were cryopreserved. Paper-wide results and their limitations: ICOS+CD38+ cTfh clonality correlated with the frequency of that population, and its change correlated with the change in circulating plasmablast frequency. Successive annual vaccinations recalled a recurrent oligoclonal ICOS+CD38+ cTfh response that contained tetramer and AIM influenza-specific clonotypes. Rare clonotypes could not be sampled because productive TCRB sequences were recovered from only roughly 9-20% of the analyzed cells. Day 7 ICOS+CD38+ clones were most often found later in ICOS-CD38- cTfh, suggesting that subset may serve as a memory reservoir. In the assessment of influenza clone enrichment, the possibility that the much larger non-cTfh compartments were undersampled could not be ruled out.

Trimmed from V: 4 bases; trimmed from J: 0 bases; junction bases lacking a gene match: 0. The germline V gene specifies SGHDN as CDR1 and FVKESK as CDR2. The CDR3 covers 14 residues, taking in both the cysteine and the phenylalanine. The kept DNA is CDR3 alone, 42 bases in frame from the first base. The time point label, as the study defines it: 2014-2015 season, pre-vaccination. Seasonal inactivated influenza vaccine (Fluvarix) was administered to adults, and sorted blood CD4 subsets were tracked by TCRB sequencing before and after vaccination. Subjects were considered eligible if community-dwelling and if influenza vaccine had not been received in the prior 6 months. Subjects were excluded for influenza vaccine contraindications, substance abuse, HIV/AIDS, active malignancy, immunomodulatory medication, or active illness such as respiratory infection. At each time point, about 35 to 110 mL of blood was collected. Either Ficoll-Paque PLUS or SepMate separation was used to isolate PBMC. As a non-Tfh comparison subset, CXCR5- memory CD4 T cells were sorted. Cell subsets were sorted from PBMC on a BD FACS Aria before DNA extraction.

The protocol used for the library was the immunoSEQ multiplex PCR assay. Adaptive Biotechnologies handled the TCRB amplification, library preparation, sequencing and preliminary bioinformatics at Survey level resolution. For the original study's pipeline: Clonality was calculated in R as 1 minus normalized Shannon entropy, and the Gini index was calculated with the R package ineq. To get the overlap score, the summed counts of shared sequences were divided by the total counts of all sequences in both of the compared samples. Significance of shared clonotypes was assessed by Fisher's exact test, with a theoretical repertoire of 10^7 TCRB sequences assumed. The immuneACCESS repertoire file appears here via TCRdb, limited to in-frame rearrangements. These files lack a portion of the clones; in checked studies, under half of the deficit traces to unresolved V genes, and the cause of the others is not known. D and trimming come from the DNA, and the V and J calls and clone size come from that table. For this sample the table gives around 10,000 clones, of which roughly four fifths were detected only once. The top ten constitute over 0.7% of the sample.

Here the sequenced sample was CXCR5- memory CD4+ T cells sorted from blood, taken on the day of influenza vaccination. This specimen's cell subset or site label, interpreted: CXCR5- memory CD4 T cells. The sequence was collected from an adult who received the influenza vaccine. The sequence joins TRBV14 to TRBJ2-3, with 8 junctional bases fitting TRBD1. The sequence in DNA is TGTGCCAGCAGCCGACAGGGGAGCACAGATACGCAGTATTTT. The encoded protein is CASSRQGSTDTQYF.